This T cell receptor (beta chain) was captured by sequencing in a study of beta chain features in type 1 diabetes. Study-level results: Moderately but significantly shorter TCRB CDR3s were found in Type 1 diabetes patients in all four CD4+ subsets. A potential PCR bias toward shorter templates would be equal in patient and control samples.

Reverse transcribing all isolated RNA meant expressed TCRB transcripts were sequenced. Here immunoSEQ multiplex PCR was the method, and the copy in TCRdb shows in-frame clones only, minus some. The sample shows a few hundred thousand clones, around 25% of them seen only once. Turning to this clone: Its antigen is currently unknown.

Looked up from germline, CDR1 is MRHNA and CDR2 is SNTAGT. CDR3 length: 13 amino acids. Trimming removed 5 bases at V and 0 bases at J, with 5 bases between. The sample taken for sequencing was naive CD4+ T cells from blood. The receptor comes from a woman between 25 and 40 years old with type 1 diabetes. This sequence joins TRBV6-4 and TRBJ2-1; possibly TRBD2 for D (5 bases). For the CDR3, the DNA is TGTGCCAGCAGTCGGGACTCCTACAATGAGCAGTTCTTC. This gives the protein CASSRDSYNEQFF.